The rows below give T cell receptor beta chains drawn from one sample of a study of blood T cell repertoires in COVID-19. The method was immunoSEQ multiplex PCR; TCRdb's version includes in-frame clones alone and lacks a portion of them. The profile shows 130,000 to 150,000 clones, roughly 82% of them singletons. Sequenced input: peripheral blood. These receptors were collected from a woman in her 50s in a cohort sampled during active or convalescent COVID-19. Both conserved end residues are trimmed from each CDR3. The D gene is left open where the match is weak. Part of the rows lack a size; the others show once, few, many or a class for expanded clones.

V gene	D gene	clone size	J gene	CDR3 protein
TRBV19	-	-	TRBJ1-3	ASSIDFFSSGNTIY
TRBV24-1	-	-	TRBJ1-4	ARTPPGIREKLF
TRBV6-1	TRBD1	few	TRBJ1-2	ASSEGQGPVYGYT
TRBV15	TRBD1	once	TRBJ1-1	ATNYGTGGAF
TRBV4-1	-	-	TRBJ2-2	ASRVQGGNTGELF
TRBV4-1	-	once	TRBJ2-1	ASSQESGMRHNEQF
TRBV2	TRBD1	-	TRBJ2-1	ASSRQGFNEQF
TRBV5-7	TRBD2	-	TRBJ2-1	ASSISGVCSYNEQF
TRBV10-3	TRBD2	-	TRBJ2-2	ATGLAATGELF
TRBV27	TRBD1	-	TRBJ1-3	ASRTGTGNTIY
TRBV9	TRBD2	few	TRBJ2-3	ASSVRLGLASNTQY
TRBV10-1	TRBD2	-	TRBJ2-7	ASSEWASGTYEQY
TRBV7-2	TRBD1	-	TRBJ2-1	ASSLALDRGNEQF
TRBV2	TRBD1	-	TRBJ2-7	ASQGQGASYEQY
TRBV7-9	TRBD2	-	TRBJ2-3	ASSLGNPGTRRATDTQY
TRBV3-1/TRBV3-2	TRBD1	few	TRBJ2-7	ASSQDRGRTYEQY
TRBV12-3/TRBV12-4	TRBD1	once	TRBJ1-2	ASRGQGGYGYT
TRBV12-3/TRBV12-4	TRBD1	-	TRBJ1-1	ASSTTGGTEAF
TRBV7-9	-	-	TRBJ1-2	ASSLDRHIYGYT
TRBV2	TRBD1	-	TRBJ1-6	ASRRGQGQNSPLH
TRBV30	-	once	TRBJ1-2	AWSAQEGYT
TRBV3-1/TRBV3-2	TRBD1	-	TRBJ2-5	ASSHWTGGTETQY
TRBV30	-	-	TRBJ1-2	AWSQGNYGYT
TRBV29-1	-	-	TRBJ1-2	SVEDPAIYGYT
TRBV6-6	-	-	TRBJ1-6	ASKQDQVVPLH
TRBV11-2	TRBD1	-	TRBJ2-1	ASRLATGAYNEQF
TRBV12-5	-	-	TRBJ1-5	ASSGGPSNQPQH
TRBV23-1	-	-	TRBJ2-7	ASRPGFEQY
TRBV5-1	TRBD1	-	TRBJ2-7	ASSLSAETGSYEQY
TRBV11-1	-	-	TRBJ2-2	ASSSVRNTGELF
TRBV19	-	-	TRBJ1-1	ASSPGGTNTEAF
TRBV4-3	TRBD1	-	TRBJ2-4	ASSQDDRGTKNIQY
TRBV18	TRBD1	-	TRBJ2-5	ASSPKTGLQETQY
TRBV9	TRBD1	many	TRBJ1-1	ASSPRNSQGDMNTEAF
TRBV6-6	TRBD2	-	TRBJ2-2	ASSQTSGGQRTGELF
TRBV9	TRBD2	-	TRBJ2-1	ASSVVRGGLGEQF
TRBV19	TRBD1	-	TRBJ1-4	ASSMTGGPGLGEKLF
TRBV30	TRBD1	few	TRBJ1-1	AWSRDRATEAF
TRBV7-8	TRBD1	-	TRBJ1-2	ASSWDSYGYT
TRBV19	TRBD1	-	TRBJ2-1	ASSDRGNEQF
TRBV11-2	-	-	TRBJ1-2	ASSLDREYHYGYT
TRBV9	-	-	TRBJ1-1	ASSPVGGTVNEAF
TRBV20-1	-	-	TRBJ1-4	SASHTIGVTTTNEKLF
TRBV19	TRBD1	-	TRBJ1-2	ASSRRQGFYGYT
TRBV30	TRBD1	-	TRBJ1-5	AWSDEPGQGNQPQH
TRBV19	-	few	TRBJ2-5	ASSIRSAGTGETQY
TRBV7-9	-	-	TRBJ1-3	ASSLATANTIY
TRBV6-5	-	once	TRBJ2-1	ASSWGGGRFYEQF
TRBV19	-	-	TRBJ1-6	ASSVGVGQPYNSPLH
TRBV5-1	TRBD1	-	TRBJ1-6	ASSPITGVETPLH